These 18 T cell receptor beta chains share one sample of origin, sequenced in a study of T cell changes during pregnancy in multiple sclerosis. Using immunoSEQ multiplex PCR, the repertoire was profiled, and TCRdb retains in-frame clones only, with some absent. Among 50,000 to 65,000 clones, roughly 92% were seen once, and the ten largest hold approximately 3.4%. The sequencing used CD8+ T cells from peripheral blood mononuclear cells, collected in the second trimester of pregnancy. The receptors shown here come from a female donor with multiple sclerosis, enrolled in a pregnancy study.

This chain links TRBV27 with TRBJ2-1; the D gene is possibly TRBD1 (5 bases). Between the trimmed V and J ends, which lost 10 bases and 3 bases, there was a span of 10 bases. Germline V gives CDR1 MNHEY, CDR2 SMNVEV (reference sequence). The CDR3 totals 12 residues. CDR3 in DNA: TGTGCCACCACGACAGTCTACAATGAGCAGTTCTTC. It encodes CATTTVYNEQFF.

This rearrangement joins TRBV7-6 to TRBJ2-3; TRBD1 matches 9 bases. Trimming at V came to 4 bases and at J to 1 base, leaving 3 bases not matched to a gene. Germline V gene data show CDR1 as SGHVS and CDR2 as FNYEAQ. CDR3 size: 15 residues. The CDR3 spells CASSSRDRGTDTQYF. CDR3 DNA sequence: TGTGCCAGCAGCTCCCGGGACAGGGGCACAGATACGCAGTATTTT.

This clone showed up just once. The V call is TRBV5-4, the J call TRBJ1-1, with 7 bases lining up with TRBD1. After removal of 8 bases from V and 3 bases from J, the junction contained 7 bases not matched to a gene. This CDR3 contains 13 residues. The germline V gene has CDR1 SGHNT and CDR2 YYREEE (reference sequence). The CDR3 region has the DNA TGTGCCAGTTATAGACAGGGCCACACTGAAGCTTTCTTT. Residues: CASYRQGHTEAFF.

The genes are TRBV7-8 and TRBJ2-5; possibly TRBD2 for D (5 bases). Trimming shortened V by 1 base and J by 5 bases, and 11 bases separated the two germline ends. From germline, CDR1 is SGHVS and CDR2 FQNEAQ. This CDR3 is 14 amino acids long. CDR3 DNA sequence: TGTGCCAGCAGCTTAGGGTTAGGAGGCGAGACCCAGTACTTC. It yields the protein CASSLGLGGETQYF.

The chain is built from TRBV7-6 and TRBJ1-5; weak D call: TRBD1 (6 bases). This CDR3 comprises 16 residues. Trimming took 5 bases from V and 6 from J, leaving 20 bases between them. The germline gives CDR1 SGHVS, CDR2 FNYEAQ. The CDR3: CASSPGRGEGGQPQHF. The CDR3 DNA reads TGTGCCAGCAGCCCGGGCAGGGGCGAAGGGGGTCAGCCCCAGCATTTT.

The chain combines TRBV11-2 with TRBJ1-2; the D gene is possibly TRBD1 (5 bases). Germline CDR1 SGHAT, CDR2 FQNNGV. CDR3 length equals 14 residues. Trimming cost V 1 base and J 8 bases, with 14 bases left between them. DNA for the CDR3: TGTGCCAGCAGCTTAGTGGGGGGGTTCATGGGCTACACCTTC. Translating gives CASSLVGGFMGYTF. The complete variable domain, with remaining parts taken from reference TRBV11-2 and TRBJ1-2, reads EAGVAQSPRYKIIEKRQSVAFWCNPISGHATLYWYQQILGQGPKLLIQFQNNGVVDDSQLPKDRFSAERLKGVDSTLKIQPAKLEDSAVYLCASSLVGGFMGYTFGSGTRLTVV.

The chain is built from TRBV5-5 and TRBJ2-7, with D possibly being TRBD1 (5 bases). Deletions cut 0 bases from V and 0 bases from J, with 13 bases between. The V gene's germline CDR1 is SGHKS and CDR2 YYEKEE (reference sequence). The CDR3 is made up of 16 amino acids. This chain's CDR3 is CASSLEAGSYSYEQYF. The CDR3 bases are TGTGCCAGCAGCTTGGAGGCAGGGTCATACTCCTACGAGCAGTACTTC.

The V and J genes are TRBV7-9 and TRBJ2-1, with a possible D match to TRBD2 (5 bases). Germline V CDR1 and CDR2: SEHNR, FQNEAQ (reference sequence). V lost 6 bases and J lost 8, with 11 bases in between. The CDR3 contains 12 residues. This chain's CDR3 is CASSPRAHEQFF. Here the CDR3 DNA reads TGTGCCAGCAGTCCGAGGGCCCATGAGCAGTTCTTC. The whole variable domain, remainder taken from reference TRBV7-9 and TRBJ2-1, is DTGVSQNPRHKITKRGQNVTFRCDPISEHNRLYWYRQTLGQGPEFLTYFQNEAQLEKSRLLSDRFSAERPKGSFSTLEIQRTEQGDSAMYLCASSPRAHEQFFGPGTRLTVL.

As regards this clone: The DNA is omitted, as the CDR3 cannot be located on it reliably, and the CDR3 follows TCRdb's listing. V usage is TRBV28 and J usage is TRBJ1-1; the tabulated D call, TRBD1, remains unverified against the DNA. The CDR3 numbers 13 amino acids, ends counted. The germline gives CDR1 MDHEN, CDR2 SYDVKM. The CDR3 loop reads CASSFGPGAEAFF.

The genes are TRBV5-1 and TRBJ2-3, with a possible D match to TRBD1 (5 bases). Trimming removed 0 bases from V and 3 bases from J, with 5 bases in between. Germline CDR1 reads SGHRS; CDR2 reads YFSETQ. This CDR3 comprises 13 residues. CDR3 region: CASSLGQTDTQYF. The CDR3 nucleotides read TGCGCCAGCAGCTTGGGACAGACAGATACGCAGTATTTT.

The table lists this clone with a count of one. V and J are TRBV14 and TRBJ2-3, with D tentatively TRBD2 (5 bases). The V end lost 0 bases, the J end lost 7 bases, and 11 bases lay between the germline ends. The CDR3 is 14 residues long. The V gene's germline CDR1 is SGHDN and CDR2 FVKESK. CDR3 DNA sequence: TGTGCCAGCAGCCAAGACTGGACCGGGAATACGCAGTATTTT. Its translation is CASSQDWTGNTQYF.

V is TRBV27 and J is TRBJ1-1, with no clear D. The V end lost 2 bases, the J end lost 7 bases, and 11 bases lay between the germline ends. Germline values: CDR1 MNHEY, CDR2 SMNVEV (reference sequence). This CDR3 is built from 13 residues. As DNA, the CDR3 is TGTGCCAGCAGTTTAAGCGGGTTCAGTGAAGCTTTCTTT. This encodes CASSLSGFSEAFF.

This chain links TRBV6-5 with TRBJ2-5; D is perhaps TRBD2 (5 bases). CDR1 is MNHEY, CDR2 SVGAGI, per germline. The CDR3 has 14 residues. V was cut by 6 bases and J by 3 bases, with 14 bases left in between. DNA for the CDR3: TGTGCCAGCAGGCTAGGCGGGCCCGAAGAGACCCAGTACTTC. Its protein product is CASRLGGPEETQYF.

The V and J genes are TRBV5-1 and TRBJ2-7, with a tentative D call TRBD1 (5 bases). CDR3 size: 11 residues. V was cut by 4 bases and J by 3 bases, with 5 bases left in between. Germline lookup yields CDR1 SGHRS and CDR2 YFSETQ. The CDR3 loop reads CASSQGYEQYF. CDR3 sequence (DNA): TGCGCCAGCAGCCAGGGCTACGAGCAGTACTTC.

This clone was picked up one time. This chain uses TRBV10-3 with TRBJ2-7; possibly TRBD2 for D (5 bases). The CDR3 is made up of 15 amino acids. V was clipped by 3 bases and J by 6 bases, with 18 bases between them. Germline values: CDR1 ENHRY, CDR2 SYGVKD. CDR3 bases: TGTGCCATCAGTGAAGGCGGGCTAGACGTAGGCGAGCAGTACTTC. Its translation is CAISEGGLDVGEQYF.

V usage is TRBV7-2 and J usage is TRBJ1-5, with 7 positions matching TRBD1. Unmatched junction bases numbered 4, after V lost 6 bases and J lost 2 bases. CDR1 is SGHTA, CDR2 FQGNSA, per germline. This CDR3 comprises 14 residues. The CDR3 nucleotides are TGTGCCAGCAGTGACAGGGCCGGCAATCAGCCCCAGCATTTT. It translates to CASSDRAGNQPQHF.

The chain carries TRBV29-1 and TRBJ2-3; 7 bases match TRBD2. The CDR3 has 14 amino acids. Germline lookup yields CDR1 SQVTM and CDR2 ANQGSEA. J was trimmed by 4 bases and V by 7 bases; bases with no gene match: 11. The CDR3 reads CSESLADVADTQYF. In DNA form, the CDR3 reads TGCAGCGAATCCCTAGCGGATGTGGCAGATACGCAGTATTTT.

This chain joins TRBV5-5 and TRBJ2-2, with 9 bases matching TRBD1. This CDR3 is 16 amino acids long. CDR1 and CDR2 from the germline V gene are SGHKS and YYEKEE (reference sequence). V trimming: 3 bases; J trimming: 1 base; junction bases outside the gene matches: 4. The CDR3 is CASSSGTGRNTGELFF. In DNA form, the CDR3 reads TGTGCCAGCAGCTCAGGGACAGGGAGGAACACCGGGGAGCTGTTTTTT.